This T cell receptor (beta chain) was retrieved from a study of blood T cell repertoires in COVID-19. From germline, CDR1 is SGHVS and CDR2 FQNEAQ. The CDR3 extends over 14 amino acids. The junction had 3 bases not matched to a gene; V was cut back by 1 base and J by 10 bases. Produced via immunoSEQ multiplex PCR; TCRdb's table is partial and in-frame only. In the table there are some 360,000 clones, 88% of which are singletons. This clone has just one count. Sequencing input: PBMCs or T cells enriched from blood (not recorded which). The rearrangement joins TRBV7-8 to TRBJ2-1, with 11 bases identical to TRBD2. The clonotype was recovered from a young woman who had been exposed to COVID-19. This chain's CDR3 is CASSLGGLAEEQFF. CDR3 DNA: TGTGCCAGCAGCTTAGGGGGACTAGCGGAAGAGCAGTTCTTC.